Listed here is a single T cell receptor beta chain. The clone's antigen remains unknown. The CDR3 holds 16 amino acids from the cysteine to the phenylalanine. The DNA is not on file. The germline V gene provides CDR1 MGHRA and CDR2 YSYEKL. This sample is part of a study of monozygotic twins with inflammatory bowel disease (dated by TCRdb to the late 2010s). Study-wide context: A total of 28 monozygotic twin pairs were included in the full study, comprising nine German pairs (four IBD-concordant, five IBD-discordant) and 19 IBD-discordant Danish pairs. The search for disease-associated traits relied mainly on comparing IBD patients with their genetically identical healthy co-twins within discordant pairs. Each individual had, on average, about 151 000 unique TCRalpha sequences and 181 000 unique TCRbeta sequences available for analysis.

From each donor, a 2.5 ml peripheral blood sample was collected into PAXgene tubes and kept at -80 degrees C. Without T cell sorting, total RNA was isolated from whole blood using the PAXgene blood miRNA kit on an automated QIAcube. Peripheral blood from monozygotic twin pairs concordant or discordant for inflammatory bowel disease was subjected to deep TCRalpha and TCRbeta repertoire profiling with unique molecular barcoding. Smoking habits were recorded for all twin pairs, with individuals classified as current, former or never smokers. What the study reported, not specific to this receptor: The results gave no support for a single strong signal or clonotype linked to IBD. Background noise and inter-individual variability may have been introduced into the repertoires by the differing immunosuppressive treatments among patients. IBD patients shared fewer clonotypes with other individuals than healthy twins did, most markedly in patients showing signs of disease activity. Repertoire similarity did not differ between concordant and discordant twins, possibly due to limited statistical power. The analysis was unable to tell apart different T cell subtypes. Measured by the inverse Simpson index, TCRbeta repertoire diversity was lower in IBD patients than in their healthy co-twins.

Library method: 5' RACE. Preparation of each TCR library used about 4,000 ng of total RNA. For each sample, cDNA was synthesized in eight separate reactions using SMARTScribe reverse transcriptase. During cDNA synthesis, template switching introduced unique molecular identifiers that contained a 6-nucleotide sample barcode. TCRalpha and TCRbeta cDNA was amplified in two nested PCRs of about 17 and 10 cycles, and bead purification was carried out after each PCR. Before amplification, the cDNA was treated with uracil DNA-glycosylase and purified using the QIAquick PCR purification kit. In the second PCR, Illumina TruSeq-compatible adapters and sample-specific barcodes were added. Library quality and concentration were checked on TapeStation and Qubit, and libraries were pooled at around 5 ng each. The pooled libraries were sequenced with 2 x 100 bp reads and custom sequencing primers on an Illumina HiSeq2500 single-index Rapid Run. The published analysis was carried out like this. MiGEC version 1.2.6 was used for UMI-based consensus assembly to correct PCR and sequencing errors. MiXCR version 2.1.1 was used for V(D)J alignment, clonotype assembly and CDR3 extraction. Gene usage, clonotype sharing and MAIT/NKT TCR abundance were normalised by analysing the top 1000, 10 000 and 20 000 clonotypes per sample. After downsampling to 27 000 UMIs, diversity was calculated as the inverse Simpson index using the vegan R package. Paired Mann-Whitney U tests were applied to discordant twin pairs, and Benjamini-Hochberg correction was used for multiple testing. TCRdb reprocessed the reads and lists each CDR3 protein sequence as a single entry, with no DNA. Clone size and V and J calls follow TCRdb, not the original study. The sample's clone listing holds about 380,000 distinct CDR3 sequences. The ten top clones hold around 2.6% of the sample.

The sample consisted of blood. The clonotype comes from a human donor with ulcerative colitis or Crohn's disease, or a healthy co-twin of an affected twin (not recorded which). This receptor chain uses TRBV4-1 and TRBJ1-2. The CDR3 corresponds to CASSQVSGRLNYGYTF.